These 18 T cell receptor beta chains were sequenced from one sample in a study of T cell changes during pregnancy in multiple sclerosis. Only in-frame clones appear in the TCRdb table, and some are missing; sequencing was by immunoSEQ multiplex PCR. The table records more than 65,000 clones, 90% to 95% of them present only once. This material consisted of peripheral blood, taken in the first trimester of pregnancy. The receptors here all came from a female donor with multiple sclerosis, enrolled in a pregnancy study.

This chain connects TRBV4-1 to TRBJ2-5, with TRBD1 matching over 9 bases. The length of the CDR3 is 13 residues. V was pared by 4 bases and J by 5 bases, with 2 bases of the junction left unmatched. The V gene's germline CDR1 is MGHRA and CDR2 YSYEKL. CDR3 nucleotides: TGCGCCAGCAGCCGGGGGACAGGGGAGACCCAGTACTTC. Amino acid sequence: CASSRGTGETQYF.

The chain combines TRBV11-3 with TRBJ2-1; 11 bases are shared with TRBD2. CDR3 length equals 14 residues. The J segment lost 9 bases and the V segment lost 5 bases, leaving 6 bases of the junction unmatched. The germline V gene encodes CDR1 SGHNT and CDR2 YENEEA. CDR3 amino acids: CASSLLAGASEQFF. CDR3 bases: TGTGCCAGCAGCCTACTAGCGGGAGCCAGTGAGCAGTTCTTC.

The CDR3 DNA sequence: TGTGCCAGCAGCTTAGTTGGACTAGCGGGGATCACAGATACGCAGTATTTT. Translating gives CASSLVGLAGITDTQYF. V gene TRBV7-2 combines with J gene TRBJ2-3; 12 nucleotides agree with TRBD2. J gave up 2 bases and V 1 base, and 4 bases lay outside the gene matches. Germline CDR1 reads SGHTA; CDR2 reads FQGNSA. This CDR3 is 17 amino acids long.

The V call is TRBV11-3, the J call TRBJ1-5; possible D gene TRBD1, 5 bases. The CDR3 runs 15 residues. The V and J ends lost 5 bases and 0 bases respectively, with 11 bases between them. Germline CDR1 reads SGHNT; CDR2 reads YENEEA. In nucleotides, the CDR3 is TGTGCCAGCAGCACAGGACCGATTAGCAATCAGCCCCAGCATTTT. Encoded protein: CASSTGPISNQPQHF. Complete variable domain (other parts from reference TRBV11-3 and TRBJ1-5): EAGVVQSPRYKIIEKKQPVAFWCNPISGHNTLYWYLQNLGQGPELLIRYENEEAVDDSQLPKDRFSAERLKGVDSTLKIQPAELGDSAVYLCASSTGPISNQPQHFGDGTRLSIL.

The chain combines TRBV6-1 with TRBJ2-1; D is possibly TRBD1 (6 bases). V was shortened by 2 bases and J by 9 bases, with 14 bases between the two germline ends. Germline CDR1 is MNHNS and CDR2 is SASEGT. This CDR3 is built from 14 residues. CDR3 loop: CASSETWLGGEQFF. The CDR3 DNA follows: TGTGCCAGCAGTGAAACCTGGCTAGGGGGTGAGCAGTTCTTC.

The chain has TRBV11-1 and TRBJ2-1; D is unclear. The V end lost 3 bases, the J end lost 9 bases, and 12 bases lay between the germline ends. The CDR3 consists of 13 residues. Looked up from germline, CDR1 is SGHAT and CDR2 is FQDESV (reference sequence). CDR3 DNA sequence: TGTGCCAGCAGCTTTGTTAATTCCGGTGAGCAGTTCTTC. Translated, it gives CASSFVNSGEQFF.

The rearrangement uses TRBV19 and TRBJ2-2, with a possible D match to TRBD2 (6 bases). Germline CDR1 is LNHDA and CDR2 is SQIVND (reference sequence). V lost 6 bases and J lost 6, with 14 bases in between. This CDR3 has 14 amino acids. The CDR3 sequence is CASSSGGGSGELFF. CDR3 DNA: TGTGCCAGTAGCTCGGGTGGGGGGTCCGGGGAGCTGTTTTTT.

This chain uses TRBV9 with TRBJ1-2; 8 nucleotides match TRBD1. Germline loops: CDR1 SGDLS, CDR2 YYNGEE. The CDR3 is 15 amino acids. Trimming removed 7 bases from V and 6 bases from J; junction bases left unmatched: 14. The CDR3 protein is CASSPRRQGTDGYTF. The CDR3, as DNA: TGTGCCAGCTCCCCCCGGCGACAGGGGACCGATGGCTACACCTTC.

The V gene is TRBV10-3, the J gene TRBJ1-1; D possibly corresponds to TRBD1 (6 bases). V was shortened by 6 bases and J by 0 bases, with 11 bases between the two germline ends. The CDR3 has 14 residues. In germline, CDR1 is ENHRY, CDR2 SYGVKD. This CDR3 reads CAIRDSYMNTEAFF. Written as DNA, the CDR3 is TGTGCCATCAGGGACAGTTATATGAACACTGAAGCTTTCTTT.

The chain couples TRBV5-4 to TRBJ2-5, with TRBD2 matching 9 bases. This CDR3 region has 16 residues. Trimming at V came to 0 bases and at J to 5 bases, leaving 8 bases not matched to a gene. CDR1 is SGHNT, CDR2 YYREEE, per germline (reference sequence). CDR3 amino acids: CASSLDYAGGRETQYF. The CDR3 DNA is TGTGCCAGCAGCTTGGATTACGCGGGGGGGAGGGAGACCCAGTACTTC.

The chain recombines TRBV5-1 with TRBJ1-1, with 7 positions matching TRBD1. The CDR3 extends over 14 amino acids. Unmatched junction bases numbered 9, after V lost 2 bases and J lost 8 bases. Germline lookup yields CDR1 SGHRS and CDR2 YFSETQ. The CDR3 sequence is CASSFFYRGGEAFF. The CDR3 nucleotides are TGCGCCAGCAGCTTTTTTTACAGGGGTGGGGAAGCTTTCTTT. The whole variable domain, filled in from reference TRBV5-1 and TRBJ1-1, reads KAGVTQTPRYLIKTRGQQVTLSCSPISGHRSVSWYQQTPGQGLQFLFEYFSETQRNKGNFPGRFSGRQFSNSRSEMNVSTLELGDSALYLCASSFFYRGGEAFFGQGTRLTVV.

J is TRBJ1-2 and V is TRBV6-5; D might be TRBD1 (5 bases). The V and J ends lost 6 bases and 3 bases respectively, with 14 bases between them. CDR3 length: 14 amino acids. Looked up from germline, CDR1 is MNHEY and CDR2 is SVGAGI. This CDR3 reads CASSPRGADYGYTF. In DNA form, the CDR3 reads TGTGCCAGCAGCCCACGCGGGGCCGACTATGGCTACACCTTC.

This rearrangement joins TRBV7-9 to TRBJ1-1; D is possibly TRBD1 (6 bases). CDR1 and CDR2 from the germline V gene are SEHNR and FQNEAQ (reference sequence). This CDR3 has 15 amino acids. V lost 1 base and J 1 base, leaving 10 bases between the germline ends. CDR3 sequence (DNA): TGTGCCAGCAGCTTAGTGGGGGGGCGGAACACTGAAGCTTTCTTT. This sequence encodes CASSLVGGRNTEAFF.

The chain is built from TRBV2 and TRBJ2-1, with TRBD1 as a possible D gene (6 bases). Germline lookup yields CDR1 SNHLY and CDR2 FYNNEI. The CDR3 consists of 15 residues. Trimming shortened V by 4 bases and J by 7 bases, and 17 bases separated the two germline ends. CDR3 nucleotide sequence: TGTGCCAGCAGTGTGACGGCAGGGGAGAAGAATGAGCAGTTCTTC. Translation gives CASSVTAGEKNEQFF.

This clone was recorded only once. The rearrangement joins TRBV2 to TRBJ1-4; D is possibly TRBD1 (6 bases). The CDR3 spans 14 residues. Germline V lookup: CDR1 SNHLY, CDR2 FYNNEI. Trimming stripped 8 bases from V and 8 bases from J, with 18 bases between. The CDR3 protein is CASCREQGREKLFF. The DNA of the CDR3 is TGTGCCAGCTGCCGAGAACAGGGAAGGGAAAAACTGTTTTTT. The whole variable domain, filled in from reference TRBV2 and TRBJ1-4, reads EPEVTQTPSHQVTQMGQEVILRCVPISNHLYFYWYRQILGQKVEFLVSFYNNEISEKSEIFDDQFSVERPDGSNFTLKIRSTKLEDSAMYFCASCREQGREKLFFGSGTQLSVL.

The chain couples TRBV27 to TRBJ1-2; 8 bases align to TRBD1. The trim removed 3 bases at V and 5 bases at J, leaving 14 bases unmatched. Germline V CDR1 and CDR2: MNHEY, SMNVEV (reference sequence). The CDR3 is 17 residues long. The CDR3 is CASSFSPRGQGFYGYTF. CDR3 coding DNA: TGTGCCAGCAGTTTCAGCCCCCGCGGACAGGGTTTTTATGGCTACACCTTC.

This chain links TRBV6-4 with TRBJ1-2; 11 bases map to TRBD1. The CDR3 loop spans 15 amino acids. J gave up 5 bases and V 7 bases, and 9 bases lay outside the gene matches. The V gene's germline CDR1 is MRHNA and CDR2 SNTAGT. The CDR3 coding sequence is TGTGCCAGCAAAGTTTCCGGACAGGGGGCTTATGGCTACACCTTC. It codes for CASKVSGQGAYGYTF.

The rearrangement joins TRBV9 to TRBJ2-7; no clear D. The CDR3 is 14 amino acids. V was trimmed by 2 bases and J by 5 bases, leaving 14 bases between them. Germline V gives CDR1 SGDLS, CDR2 YYNGEE. CDR3 loop: CASSVSIGLDEQYF. CDR3 bases: TGTGCCAGCAGCGTCTCGATCGGGTTGGACGAGCAGTACTTC.